This T cell receptor beta chain was sequenced for a study of STAT5B mutations in CD4+ large granular lymphocyte leukemia. Study summary: Healthy donors showed HLA-associated enrichment of the CDR3 'QG' motif.

The V end was cut by 0 bases, the J end by 5 bases, with 11 bases between. Germline assignment: CDR1 SGHRS and CDR2 YFSETQ. This CDR3 contains 14 residues. Using immunoSEQ multiplex PCR, the repertoire was profiled, and TCRdb retains in-frame clones only, with some absent. This sample has tens of thousands of clones, with roughly 74% found just once. This TCR came from a human donor in good health. Sequencing was carried out using CD4+ T cells from blood buffy coats. The chain couples TRBV5-1 to TRBJ1-1, with a tentative D call TRBD1 (5 bases). In nucleotides, the CDR3 is TGCGCCAGCAGCTTGGGCGCGGGGGTAACTGAAGCTTTCTTT. Protein product: CASSLGAGVTEAFF.